This T cell receptor (beta chain) was sequenced for a study of OX40 agonist ivuxolimab in advanced cancers. Study-level results: More expanded clones were seen, on average, in CD8+ T cells than in CD4+.

TCRdb's copy holds only in-frame clones and misses some; the assay was immunoSEQ multiplex PCR. Here the sample spans 77,000 or so clones, 89% being singletons. Germline values: CDR1 SEHNR, CDR2 FQNEAQ (reference sequence). CDR3 length: 13 amino acids. Trimming took 2 bases from V and 9 from J, leaving 13 bases between them. Note on this clone: What it binds is not known.

The chain recombines TRBV7-9 with TRBJ1-1, with D perhaps matching TRBD1 (5 bases). The source is an adult with an advanced solid tumor such as melanoma, head and neck, liver or kidney cancer. The specimen was CD4+ or CD8+ T cells sorted from blood, collected in a trial of the OX40 agonist ivuxolimab. CDR3 sequence reads: CASSLIFRTKAFF. The CDR3 coding sequence is TGTGCCAGCAGCTTAATTTTCCGGACAAAAGCTTTCTTT.